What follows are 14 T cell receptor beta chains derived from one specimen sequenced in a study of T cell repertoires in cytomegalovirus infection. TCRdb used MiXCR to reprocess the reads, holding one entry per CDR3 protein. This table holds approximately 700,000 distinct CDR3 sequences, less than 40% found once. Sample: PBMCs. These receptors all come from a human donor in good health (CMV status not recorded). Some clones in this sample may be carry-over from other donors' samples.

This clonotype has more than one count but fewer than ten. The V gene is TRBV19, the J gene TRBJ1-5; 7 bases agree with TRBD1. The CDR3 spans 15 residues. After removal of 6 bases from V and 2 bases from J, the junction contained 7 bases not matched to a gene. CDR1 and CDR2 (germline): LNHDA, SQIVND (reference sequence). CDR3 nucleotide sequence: TGTGCCAGTAGAAATGACAGGGAGGGCAATCAGCCCCAGCATTTT. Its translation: CASRNDREGNQPQHF. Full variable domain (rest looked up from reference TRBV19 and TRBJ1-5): DGGITQSPKYLFRKEGQNVTLSCEQNLNHDAMYWYRQDPGQGLRLIYYSQIVNDFQKGDIAEGYSVSREKKESFPLTVTSAQKNPTAFYLCASRNDREGNQPQHFGDGTRLSIL.

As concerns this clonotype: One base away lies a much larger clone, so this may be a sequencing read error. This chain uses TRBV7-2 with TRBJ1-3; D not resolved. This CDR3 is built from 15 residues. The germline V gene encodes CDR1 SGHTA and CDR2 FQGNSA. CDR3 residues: CASCLTPVSGNTIYF. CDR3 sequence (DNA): TGTGCCAGCTGCTTAACCCCCGTCTCTGGAAACACCATATATTTT. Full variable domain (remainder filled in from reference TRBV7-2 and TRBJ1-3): GAGVSQSPSNKVTEKGKDVELRCDPISGHTALYWYRQSLGQGLEFLIYFQGNSAPDKSGLPSDRFSAERTGGSVSTLTIQRTQQEDSAVYLCASCLTPVSGNTIYFGEGSWLTVV.

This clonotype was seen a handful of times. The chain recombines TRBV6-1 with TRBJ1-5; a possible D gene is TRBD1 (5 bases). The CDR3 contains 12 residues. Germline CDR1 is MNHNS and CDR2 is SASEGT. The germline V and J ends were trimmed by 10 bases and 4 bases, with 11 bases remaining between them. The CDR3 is CATGTLNQPQHF. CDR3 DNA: TGTGCCACCGGGACCTTGAATCAGCCCCAGCATTTT.

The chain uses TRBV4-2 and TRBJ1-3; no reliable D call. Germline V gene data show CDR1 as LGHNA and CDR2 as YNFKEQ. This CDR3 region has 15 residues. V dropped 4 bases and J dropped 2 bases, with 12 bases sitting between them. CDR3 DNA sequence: TGTGCCAGCAGCCCAACCCAAGTACCTGGAAACACCATATATTTT. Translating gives CASSPTQVPGNTIYF.

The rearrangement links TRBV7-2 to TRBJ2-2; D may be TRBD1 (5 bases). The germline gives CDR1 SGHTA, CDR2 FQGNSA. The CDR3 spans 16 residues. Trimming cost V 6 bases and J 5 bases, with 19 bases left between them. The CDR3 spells CASRPSSGFKTGELFF. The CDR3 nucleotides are TGTGCCAGCAGACCCAGTTCAGGGTTCAAGACCGGGGAGCTGTTTTTT.

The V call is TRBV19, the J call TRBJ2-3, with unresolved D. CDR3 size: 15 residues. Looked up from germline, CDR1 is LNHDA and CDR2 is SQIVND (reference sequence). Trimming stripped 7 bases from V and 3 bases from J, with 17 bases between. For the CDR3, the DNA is TGTGCCAGTACCGCAACGACAACTCTGACAGATACGCAGTATTTT. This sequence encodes CASTATTTLTDTQYF.

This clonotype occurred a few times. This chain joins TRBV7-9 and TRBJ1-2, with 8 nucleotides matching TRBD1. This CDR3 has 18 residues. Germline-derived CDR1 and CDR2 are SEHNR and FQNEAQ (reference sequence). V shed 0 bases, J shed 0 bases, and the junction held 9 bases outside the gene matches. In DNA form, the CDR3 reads TGTGCCAGCAGCTTAGCGCCTGTGGACAGGGCCCCTAACTATGGCTACACCTTC. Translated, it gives CASSLAPVDRAPNYGYTF.

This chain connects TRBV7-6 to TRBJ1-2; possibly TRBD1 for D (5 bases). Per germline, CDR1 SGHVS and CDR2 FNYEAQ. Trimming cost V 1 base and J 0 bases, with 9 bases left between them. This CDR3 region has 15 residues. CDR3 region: CASSLVGRPNYGYTF. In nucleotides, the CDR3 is TGTGCCAGCAGCTTAGTGGGACGACCTAACTATGGCTACACCTTC. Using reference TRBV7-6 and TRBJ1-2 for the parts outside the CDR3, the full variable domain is GAGVSQSPRYKVTKRGQDVALRCDPISGHVSLYWYRQALGQGPEFLTYFNYEAQQDKSGLPNDRFSAERPEGSISTLTIQRTEQRDSAMYRCASSLVGRPNYGYTFGSGTRLTVV.

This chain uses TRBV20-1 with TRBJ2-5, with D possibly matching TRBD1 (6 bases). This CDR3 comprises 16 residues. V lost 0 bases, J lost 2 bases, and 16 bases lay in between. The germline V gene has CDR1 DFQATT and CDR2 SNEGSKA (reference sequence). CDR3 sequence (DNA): TGCAGTGCTAGAGATTATTACCTGGACAGACAAGAGACCCAGTACTTC. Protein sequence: CSARDYYLDRQETQYF.

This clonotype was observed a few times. The CDR3 nucleotides read TGCGCCAGCAGCTTGGACAGGGCCAAAAACATTCAGTACTTC. This encodes CASSLDRAKNIQYF. V and J are TRBV5-1 and TRBJ2-4, with a possible D match to TRBD1 (5 bases). From germline, CDR1 is SGHRS and CDR2 YFSETQ. The CDR3 spans 14 residues. The germline V and J ends were trimmed by 0 bases and 1 base, with 5 bases remaining between them.

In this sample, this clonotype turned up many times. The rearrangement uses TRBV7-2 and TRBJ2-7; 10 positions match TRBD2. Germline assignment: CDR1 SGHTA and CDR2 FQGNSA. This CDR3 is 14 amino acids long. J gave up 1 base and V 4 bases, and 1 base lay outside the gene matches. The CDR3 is CASSSLAGSYEQYF. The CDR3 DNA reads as TGTGCCAGCAGCTCACTAGCGGGGTCCTACGAGCAGTACTTC.

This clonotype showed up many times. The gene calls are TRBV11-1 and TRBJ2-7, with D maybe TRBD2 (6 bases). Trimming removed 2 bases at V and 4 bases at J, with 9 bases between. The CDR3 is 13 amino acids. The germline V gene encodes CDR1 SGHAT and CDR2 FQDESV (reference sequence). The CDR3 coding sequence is TGTGCCAGCAGCTTACTAGCGAGATACGAGCAGTACTTC. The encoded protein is CASSLLARYEQYF.

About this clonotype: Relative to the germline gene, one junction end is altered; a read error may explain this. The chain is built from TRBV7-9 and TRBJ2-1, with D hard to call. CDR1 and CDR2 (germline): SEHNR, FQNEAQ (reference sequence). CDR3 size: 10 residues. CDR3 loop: CASSEHRDLF. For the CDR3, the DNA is TGTGCCAGCAGCGAACACCGCGACCTCTTC. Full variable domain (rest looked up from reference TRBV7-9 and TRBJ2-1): DTGVSQNPRHKITKRGQNVTFRCDPISEHNRLYWYRQTLGQGPEFLTYFQNEAQLEKSRLLSDRFSAERPKGSFSTLEIQRTEQGDSAMYLCASSEHRDLFGPGTRLTVL.

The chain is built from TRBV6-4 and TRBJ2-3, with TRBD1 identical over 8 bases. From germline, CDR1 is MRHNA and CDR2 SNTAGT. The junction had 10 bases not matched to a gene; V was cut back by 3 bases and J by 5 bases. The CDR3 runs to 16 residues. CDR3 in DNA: TGTGCCAGCAGTGAAGCGGCGGCAGGGGGCCTAGATACGCAGTATTTT. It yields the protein CASSEAAAGGLDTQYF.